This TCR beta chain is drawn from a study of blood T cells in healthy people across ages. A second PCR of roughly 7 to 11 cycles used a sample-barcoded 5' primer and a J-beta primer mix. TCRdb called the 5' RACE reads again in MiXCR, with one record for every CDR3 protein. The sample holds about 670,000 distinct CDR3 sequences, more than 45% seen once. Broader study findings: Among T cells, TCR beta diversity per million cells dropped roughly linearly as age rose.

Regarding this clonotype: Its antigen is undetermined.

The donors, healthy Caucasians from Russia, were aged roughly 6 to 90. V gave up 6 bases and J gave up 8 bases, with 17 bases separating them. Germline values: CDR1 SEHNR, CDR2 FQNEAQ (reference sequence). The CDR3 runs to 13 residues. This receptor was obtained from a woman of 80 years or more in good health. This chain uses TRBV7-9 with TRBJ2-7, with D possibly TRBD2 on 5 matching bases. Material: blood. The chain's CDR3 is CASRPGEGSKQYF. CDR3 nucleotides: TGTGCCAGCAGACCCGGGGAAGGTAGTAAGCAGTACTTC.